This T cell receptor (beta chain) was retrieved from a study of blood T cell repertoires in COVID-19. Study background: From T cells, B-cell-depleted T cells, or PBMCs came the material, which was cDNA or gDNA.

Germline V gene lookup returns CDR1 LNHNV and CDR2 YYDKDF (reference sequence). The CDR3 totals 15 residues. J was trimmed by 9 bases and V by 6 bases; bases with no gene match: 12. This table comes from immunoSEQ multiplex PCR, and its TCRdb copy is limited to in-frame clones, with some not included. The repertoire holds roughly 140,000 clones, with roughly 90% as singletons. This sequence originates from a human donor in a cohort sampled during active COVID-19. V and J are TRBV15 and TRBJ1-5; 9 nucleotides match TRBD1. The sequencing sample was made of peripheral blood. The CDR3 DNA reads TGTGCCACCAGGGTAGACAGGGGGGGTTCAGGGCCCCAGCATTTT. This sequence encodes CATRVDRGGSGPQHF. Full variable domain (missing parts from reference TRBV15 and TRBJ1-5): DAMVIQNPRYQVTQFGKPVTLSCSQTLNHNVMYWYQQKSSQAPKLLFHYYDKDFNNEADTPDNFQSRRPNTSFCFLDIRSPGLGDTAMYLCATRVDRGGSGPQHFGDGTRLSIL.